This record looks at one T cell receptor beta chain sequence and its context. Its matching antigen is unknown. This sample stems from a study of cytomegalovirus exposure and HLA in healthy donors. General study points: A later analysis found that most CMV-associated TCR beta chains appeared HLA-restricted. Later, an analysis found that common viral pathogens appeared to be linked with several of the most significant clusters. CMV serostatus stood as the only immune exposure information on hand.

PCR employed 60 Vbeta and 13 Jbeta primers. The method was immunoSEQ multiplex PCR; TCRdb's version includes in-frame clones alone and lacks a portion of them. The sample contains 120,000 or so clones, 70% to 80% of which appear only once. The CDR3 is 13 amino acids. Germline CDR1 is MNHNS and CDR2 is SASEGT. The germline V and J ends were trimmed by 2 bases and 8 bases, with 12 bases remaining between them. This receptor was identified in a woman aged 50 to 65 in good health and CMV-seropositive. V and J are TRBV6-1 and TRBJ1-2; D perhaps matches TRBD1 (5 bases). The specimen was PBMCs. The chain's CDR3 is CASSEPRGDGYTF. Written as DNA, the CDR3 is TGTGCCAGCAGTGAACCAAGGGGCGACGGCTACACCTTC.